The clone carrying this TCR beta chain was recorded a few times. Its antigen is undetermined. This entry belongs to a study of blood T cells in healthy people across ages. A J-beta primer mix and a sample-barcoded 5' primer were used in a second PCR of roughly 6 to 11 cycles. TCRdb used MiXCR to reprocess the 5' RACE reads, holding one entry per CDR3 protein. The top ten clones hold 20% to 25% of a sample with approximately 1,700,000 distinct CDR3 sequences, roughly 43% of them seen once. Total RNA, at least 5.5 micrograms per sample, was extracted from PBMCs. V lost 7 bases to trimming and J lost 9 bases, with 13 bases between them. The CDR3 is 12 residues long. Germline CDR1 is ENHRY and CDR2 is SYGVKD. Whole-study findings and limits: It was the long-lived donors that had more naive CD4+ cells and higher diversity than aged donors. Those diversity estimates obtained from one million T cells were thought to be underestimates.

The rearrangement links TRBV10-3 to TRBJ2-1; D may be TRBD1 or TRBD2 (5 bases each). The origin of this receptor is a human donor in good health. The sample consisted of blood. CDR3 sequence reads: CAIITGRGEQFF. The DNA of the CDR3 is TGTGCCATCATAACAGGACGGGGTGAGCAGTTCTTC.